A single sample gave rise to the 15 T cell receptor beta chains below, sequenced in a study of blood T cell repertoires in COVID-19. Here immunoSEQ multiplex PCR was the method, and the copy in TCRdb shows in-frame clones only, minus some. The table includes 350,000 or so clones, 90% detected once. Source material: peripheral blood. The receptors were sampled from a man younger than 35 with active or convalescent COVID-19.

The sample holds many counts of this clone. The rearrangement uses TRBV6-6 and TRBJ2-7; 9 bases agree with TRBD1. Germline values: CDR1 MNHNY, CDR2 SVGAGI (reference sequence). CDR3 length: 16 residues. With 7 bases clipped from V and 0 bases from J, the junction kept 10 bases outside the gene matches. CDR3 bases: TGTGCCAGCATTGACCCGGGACAGGGTAGCTCCTACGAGCAGTACTTC. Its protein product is CASIDPGQGSSYEQYF.

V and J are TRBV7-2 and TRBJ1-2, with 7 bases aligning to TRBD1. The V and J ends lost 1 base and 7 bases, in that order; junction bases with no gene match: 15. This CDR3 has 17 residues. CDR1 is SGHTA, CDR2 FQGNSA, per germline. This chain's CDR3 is CASSLEDLRGLKPGYTF. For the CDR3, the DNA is TGTGCCAGCAGCTTAGAGGACCTAAGGGGGCTAAAACCTGGCTACACCTTC.

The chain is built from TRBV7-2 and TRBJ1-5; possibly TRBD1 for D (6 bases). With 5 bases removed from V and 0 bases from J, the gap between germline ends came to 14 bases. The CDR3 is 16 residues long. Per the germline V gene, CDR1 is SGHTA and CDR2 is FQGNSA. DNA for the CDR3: TGTGCCAGCAGCAGAGAGGGACAATATAGCAATCAGCCCCAGCATTTT. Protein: CASSREGQYSNQPQHF. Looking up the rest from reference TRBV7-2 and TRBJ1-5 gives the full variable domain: GAGVSQSPSNKVTEKGKDVELRCDPISGHTALYWYRQSLGQGLEFLIYFQGNSAPDKSGLPSDRFSAERTGGSVSTLTIQRTQQEDSAVYLCASSREGQYSNQPQHFGDGTRLSIL.

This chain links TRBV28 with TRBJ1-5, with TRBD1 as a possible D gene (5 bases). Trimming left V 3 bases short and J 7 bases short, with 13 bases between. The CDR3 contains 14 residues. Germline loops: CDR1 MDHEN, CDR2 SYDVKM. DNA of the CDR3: TGTGCCAGCAGTTTTGGCGGGGACGGGCAGCCCCAGCATTTT. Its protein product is CASSFGGDGQPQHF.

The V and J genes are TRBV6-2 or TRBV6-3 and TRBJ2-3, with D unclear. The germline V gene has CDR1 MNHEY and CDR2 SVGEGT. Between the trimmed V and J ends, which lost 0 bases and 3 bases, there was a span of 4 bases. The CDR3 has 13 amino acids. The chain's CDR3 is CASSYSTTDTQYF. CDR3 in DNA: TGTGCCAGCAGTTACTCGACTACAGATACGCAGTATTTT.

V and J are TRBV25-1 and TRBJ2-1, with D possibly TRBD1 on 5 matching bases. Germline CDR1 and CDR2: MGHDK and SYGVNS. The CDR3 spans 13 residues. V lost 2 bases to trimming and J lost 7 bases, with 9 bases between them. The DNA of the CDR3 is TGTGCCAGCAGTGAAGGGGCCTGGAATGAGCAGTTCTTC. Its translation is CASSEGAWNEQFF.

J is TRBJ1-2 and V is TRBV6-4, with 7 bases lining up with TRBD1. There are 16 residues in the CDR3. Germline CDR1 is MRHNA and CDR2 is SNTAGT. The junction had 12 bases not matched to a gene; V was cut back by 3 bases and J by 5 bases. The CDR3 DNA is TGTGCCAGCAGTGAATTTACGAGGGGGCGTCGATATGGCTACACCTTC. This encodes CASSEFTRGRRYGYTF.

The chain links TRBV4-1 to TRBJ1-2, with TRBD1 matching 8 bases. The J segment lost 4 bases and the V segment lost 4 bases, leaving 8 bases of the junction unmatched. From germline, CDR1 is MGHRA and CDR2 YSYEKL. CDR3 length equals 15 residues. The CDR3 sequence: CASSLGTGTSYGYTF. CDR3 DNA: TGCGCCAGCAGCCTTGGGACAGGAACCTCCTATGGCTACACCTTC.

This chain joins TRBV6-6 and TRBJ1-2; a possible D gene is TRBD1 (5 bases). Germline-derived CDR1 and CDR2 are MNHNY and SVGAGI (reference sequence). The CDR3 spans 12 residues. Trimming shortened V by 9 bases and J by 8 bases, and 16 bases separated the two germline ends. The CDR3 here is CASNSGGGGYTF. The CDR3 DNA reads TGTGCCAGTAACTCCGGGGGGGGAGGCTACACCTTC.

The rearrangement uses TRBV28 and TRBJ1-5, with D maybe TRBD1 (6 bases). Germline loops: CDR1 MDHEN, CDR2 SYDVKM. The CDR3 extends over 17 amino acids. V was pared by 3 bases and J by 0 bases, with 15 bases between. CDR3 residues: CASSFWTVIYSNQPQHF. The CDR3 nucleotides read TGTGCCAGCAGTTTTTGGACAGTCATTTATAGCAATCAGCCCCAGCATTTT.

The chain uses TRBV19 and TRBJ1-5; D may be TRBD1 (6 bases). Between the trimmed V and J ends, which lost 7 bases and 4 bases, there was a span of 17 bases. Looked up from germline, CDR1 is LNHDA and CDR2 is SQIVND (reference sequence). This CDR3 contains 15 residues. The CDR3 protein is CASKTGRGTNQPQHF. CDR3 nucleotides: TGTGCCAGTAAGACGGGCAGGGGTACGAATCAGCCCCAGCATTTT.

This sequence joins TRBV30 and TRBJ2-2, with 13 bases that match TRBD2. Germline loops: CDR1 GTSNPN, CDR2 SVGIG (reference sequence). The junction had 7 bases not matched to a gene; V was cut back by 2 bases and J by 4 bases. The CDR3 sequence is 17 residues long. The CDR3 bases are TGTGCCTGGAGTTCCCGACTAGCGGGGGGCCTCACCGGGGAGCTGTTTTTT. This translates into CAWSSRLAGGLTGELFF. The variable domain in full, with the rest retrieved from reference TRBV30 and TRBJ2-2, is SQTIHQWPATLVQPVGSPLSLECTVEGTSNPNLYWYRQAAGRGLQLLFYSVGIGQISSEVPQNLSASRPQDRQFILSSKKLLLSDSGFYLCAWSSRLAGGLTGELFFGEGSRLTVL.

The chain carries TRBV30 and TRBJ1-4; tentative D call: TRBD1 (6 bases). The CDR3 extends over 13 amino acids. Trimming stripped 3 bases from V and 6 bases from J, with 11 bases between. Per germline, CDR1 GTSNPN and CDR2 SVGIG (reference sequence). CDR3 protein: CAWSRGRYEKLFF. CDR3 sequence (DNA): TGTGCCTGGAGCAGGGGCCGATATGAAAAACTGTTTTTT. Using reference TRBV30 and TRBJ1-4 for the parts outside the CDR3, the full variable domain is SQTIHQWPATLVQPVGSPLSLECTVEGTSNPNLYWYRQAAGRGLQLLFYSVGIGQISSEVPQNLSASRPQDRQFILSSKKLLLSDSGFYLCAWSRGRYEKLFFGSGTQLSVL.

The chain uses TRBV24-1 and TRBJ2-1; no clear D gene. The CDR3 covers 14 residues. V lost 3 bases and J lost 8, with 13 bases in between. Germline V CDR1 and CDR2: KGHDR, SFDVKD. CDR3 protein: CATSDPGSTDEQFF. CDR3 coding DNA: TGTGCCACCAGTGATCCAGGAAGTACGGATGAGCAGTTCTTC.

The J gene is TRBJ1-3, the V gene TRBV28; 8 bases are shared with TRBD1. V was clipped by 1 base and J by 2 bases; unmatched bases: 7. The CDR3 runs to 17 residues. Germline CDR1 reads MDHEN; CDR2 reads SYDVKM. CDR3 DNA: TGTGCCAGCAGTTTATCCGCCGGGGGACAGGCTGGAAACACCATATATTTT. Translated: CASSLSAGGQAGNTIYF.